This T cell receptor beta chain was obtained from a study of vaccination effects on CD4 cells after COVID-19. Study-level points and caveats: Infection- and vaccine-induced clones contracted markedly late after vaccination.

Concerning this clone: As yet, its antigen is unknown.

Antigen-specific CD4+ T cells expanded by the ViraFEST assay with viral peptide pools were then sequenced. Once cultured for approximately ten days, the cells underwent separation to obtain CD4+ T cells. On days 3 and 7, fresh IL-2 medium replaced half the medium. The assay was immunoSEQ multiplex PCR, and TCRdb's table has in-frame clones only and misses some. Among around 83,000 clones, approximately 81% were seen once, and the ten largest hold approximately 2%. V was pared by 5 bases and J by 4 bases, with 1 base of the junction left unmatched. CDR3 length: 13 amino acids. Germline V gene sequence: CDR1 SGHTA, CDR2 FQGTGA.

The chain joins TRBV7-3 to TRBJ2-2, with TRBD1 matching 7 bases. The TCR originated in a human donor who received a COVID-19 vaccine. Sequenced material: CD4+ T cells from PBMCs cultured with HCoV-229E spike peptides, taken before COVID-19 vaccination. As DNA, the CDR3 is TGTGCCAGCAGCCGACAGGGCACCGGGGAGCTGTTTTTT. It translates to CASSRQGTGELFF.